This T cell receptor beta chain was recorded in a study of shared clonotypes between healthy human individuals. Study-wide results and limits: Deeper or shallower sequencing was expected to change how clonotypes are shared among donors. Generally, naive subsets (rather than memory subsets) showed larger estimated richness.

Libraries were prepared by immunoSEQ multiplex PCR; TCRdb keeps only in-frame clonotypes and omits some of them. The table lists about 1.5 million clones, 95% to 99% of them singletons, with about 0.45% in the top ten. Germline assignment: CDR1 SGDLS and CDR2 YYNGEE. Trimming took off 2 bases at V and 7 bases at J, with 16 bases between the two ends. The CDR3 extends over 15 amino acids. A note on this clone: The antigen is not known.

Those who donated, Caucasian adults without exception, all lived in Nashville, Tennessee. This chain connects TRBV9 to TRBJ2-1; a weak D match, TRBD1 (7 bases). This receptor was identified in a man aged 30-40 years in good health. Sequencing used naive CD4+ T cells sorted from blood. Subset defined: CD45RA+ positively selected. In DNA, the CDR3 is TGTGCCAGCAGCGTGGGGGGACAGCCAGGAAATGAGCAGTTCTTC. Amino acids: CASSVGGQPGNEQFF.